These T cell receptor beta chains were read from a single sample in a study of naive and memory T cell subsets. TCRdb reprocessed the UMI-ligation and nested PCR reads via MiXCR and lists one record per CDR3 protein. The sample yields 120,000 to 150,000 distinct CDR3 sequences, over 20% seen once. The material sequenced was naive CD4+ T cells from blood. The receptors derive from a human donor in good health. Both conserved end residues are part of each CDR3. The order of the fields is J gene, clone size, V gene, D gene, CDR3 protein, CDR3 DNA. D genes are given only for firm matches. Clone sizes are given selectively: once, few, many, or a class where the clone is expanded.

TRBJ2-1 few TRBV12-3/TRBV12-4 TRBD2 CASRATSGVYNEQFF TGTGCCAGCAGGGCGACTAGCGGGGTTTACAATGAGCAGTTCTTC
TRBJ2-3 many TRBV11-2 TRBD2 CASSLIAGGTDTQYF TGTGCCAGCAGCTTAATAGCGGGAGGCACAGATACGCAGTATTTT
TRBJ2-7 few TRBV28 NA CASSWTVNSYEQYF TGTGCCAGCAGTTGGACCGTAAACTCCTACGAGCAGTACTTC
TRBJ2-3 few TRBV3-1 NA CASSPGLPTDTQYF TGTGCCAGCAGCCCGGGCCTCCCCACAGATACGCAGTATTTT
TRBJ2-3 many TRBV3-1 NA CASSQGGPVIDTQYF TGTGCCAGCAGCCAAGGGGGACCCGTAATCGATACGCAGTATTTT
TRBJ1-5 NA TRBV12-3/TRBV12-4 TRBD1 CASSRDRGNQPQHF TGTGCCAGCAGCCGAGACAGGGGAAATCAGCCCCAGCATTTT
TRBJ2-5 few TRBV20-1 NA CSARVIAPEETQYF TGCAGTGCTAGAGTCATAGCGCCGGAAGAGACCCAGTACTTC
TRBJ1-1 NA TRBV6-2/TRBV6-3 NA CASSYGQNTEAFF TGTGCCAGCAGTTACGGGCAGAACACTGAAGCTTTCTTT
TRBJ2-1 NA TRBV10-3 TRBD1 CAIQGAGEQFF TGTGCCATACAGGGGGCTGGTGAGCAGTTCTTC
TRBJ2-2 NA TRBV7-3 NA CASSLRAGAGELFF TGTGCCAGCAGCTTACGGGCCGGGGCCGGGGAGCTGTTTTTT
TRBJ2-3 few TRBV5-5 NA CASSLSLRGATDTQYF TGTGCCAGCAGCCTGTCCTTGCGGGGTGCAACAGATACGCAGTATTTT
TRBJ2-1 few TRBV19 NA CASSQGGRRISYNEQFF TGTGCCAGTAGTCAGGGGGGCCGACGTATTTCCTACAATGAGCAGTTCTTC
TRBJ1-1 few TRBV4-2 TRBD1 CASSQPGTVNTEAFF TGTGCCAGCAGCCAACCCGGGACAGTGAACACTGAAGCTTTCTTT
TRBJ1-3 NA TRBV29-1 NA CSALGQRNTIYF TGCAGCGCCTTGGGCCAGAGGAACACCATATATTTT
TRBJ2-6 few TRBV6-5 TRBD2 CASRQSPPTSGRVAGANVLTF TGTGCCAGCAGACAATCCCCCCCAACTAGCGGGAGAGTGGCTGGGGCCAACGTCCTGACTTTC
TRBJ2-7 NA TRBV12-3/TRBV12-4 TRBD1 CASSGQGALSSYEQYF TGTGCCAGCAGCGGACAGGGGGCACTAAGCTCCTACGAGCAGTACTTC
TRBJ2-1 NA TRBV12-3/TRBV12-4 NA CASRPPGGGYNEQFF TGTGCCAGCAGACCCCCTGGTGGGGGGTACAATGAGCAGTTCTTC
TRBJ2-3 many TRBV7-8 TRBD2 CASSLERDRPDTQYF TGTGCCAGCAGCCTAGAGCGGGATCGGCCAGATACGCAGTATTTT
TRBJ1-1 NA TRBV4-1 NA CASSQSGGRVTEAFF TGCGCCAGCAGCCAGTCGGGGGGGCGAGTCACTGAAGCTTTCTTT
TRBJ2-5 NA TRBV7-2 NA CASSPSHRGTQYF TGTGCCAGCAGCCCCAGCCATCGAGGAACCCAGTACTTC
TRBJ2-7 many TRBV18 TRBD1 CASSSKWDSYEQYF TGTGCCAGCTCATCTAAATGGGACAGCTACGAGCAGTACTTC
TRBJ2-4 NA TRBV29-1 NA CSVVGVDIQYF TGCAGCGTTGTGGGAGTCGACATTCAGTACTTC